This T cell receptor (beta chain) derives from a study of CD8 T cells in ankylosing spondylitis. The TCR beta libraries were generated through quantitative 5'-RACE incorporating molecular barcodes. TCRdb used MiXCR to reprocess the 5' RACE reads, holding one entry per CDR3 protein. Of hundreds of thousands of distinct CDR3 sequences detected, 12% appear once; the ten largest clones hold approximately 0.51%. This clonotype was seen only a few times. Its antigen is currently unknown. The study's findings and limits: Earlier reports found some motif variants in synovial fluid and blood in reactive arthritis. Disease-associated clonotypes exhibited CD8+ identity and were relatively infrequent in peripheral blood. A motif of several highly homologous TCR beta variants was seen as apparently characteristic of ankylosing spondylitis blood.

Germline CDR1 and CDR2: SEHNR and FQNEAQ (reference sequence). This CDR3 is built from 14 residues. V lost 1 base, J lost 5 bases, and 12 bases lay in between. The rearrangement links TRBV7-9 to TRBJ2-7, with D perhaps assigned TRBD1 or TRBD2 (5 bases each). This TCR was sampled from a male donor with ankylosing spondylitis. Material for sequencing was blood, either unsorted or a sorted T cell fraction (not recorded which). CDR3 coding DNA: TGTGCCAGCAGCTTAGGGGGACCCGCCGACGAGCAGTACTTC. This encodes CASSLGGPADEQYF.